This T cell receptor beta chain emerged from a study of technical replicates of blood from a handful of donors. Profiling relied on immunoSEQ multiplex PCR, and the TCRdb table lists in-frame clones only, not all of them. Altogether around 68,000 clones are present, 95% to 98% being singletons, with the ten largest covering around 0.3%. The germline gives CDR1 MNHEY, CDR2 SVGAGI. The CDR3 is 14 residues long. The V and J ends lost 6 bases and 2 bases respectively, with 8 bases between them. The specimen was T cells isolated from PBMCs. The chain carries TRBV6-5 and TRBJ2-6; TRBD1 might be the D (6 bases). This receptor was taken from a human donor in good health. This chain's CDR3 is CASRNRAGANVLTF. As DNA, the CDR3 is TGTGCCAGCAGAAACAGGGCTGGGGCCAACGTCCTGACTTTC.